Detailed here is one TCR beta chain. Its antigen is as yet unknown. Sample treatment: about 20 received Ad26.COV2.S at low or high dose, single or two shots; about five received placebo; per-sample allocation not given. Collection of the samples took place on day 63 after the first injection of vaccine or placebo. This record comes from a study of Ad26.COV2.S vaccination and SARS-CoV-2 variants. Study-level background: Intramuscularly, Ad26.COV2.S was given either once or twice, 56 days apart.

General observations from the study: The breadth of spike-specific CD8+ and CD4+ T cell responses after vaccination was reportedly substantial.

V was clipped by 9 bases and J by 1 base; unmatched bases: 5. In germline, CDR1 is LNHDA, CDR2 SQIVND (reference sequence). The CDR3 covers 13 residues. TCRdb keeps only in-frame clones here, not all; method: immunoSEQ multiplex PCR. The sample shows around 310,000 clones, roughly 90% of them seen only once. The sequence derives from a person aged 18-60 years who received the Ad26.COV2.S COVID-19 vaccine or a placebo. The rearrangement joins TRBV19 to TRBJ1-1, with 7 nucleotides matching TRBD1. The material was peripheral blood, obtained in a trial of Ad26.COV2.S vaccine versus placebo. The chain's CDR3 is CASRDSQNTEAFF. The CDR3 DNA reads TGTGCCAGCCGGGACAGCCAGAACACTGAAGCTTTCTTT.